This T cell receptor (beta chain) was obtained from a study of technical replicates of blood from several donors. Sequencing used immunoSEQ multiplex PCR; TCRdb keeps in-frame clones, though not all of them. Of some 70,000 clones listed, 95% to 96% are singletons. The germline gives CDR1 SGHRS, CDR2 YFSETQ. The CDR3 length is 16 residues. V was shortened by 4 bases and J by 5 bases, with 21 bases between the two germline ends. The chain couples TRBV5-1 to TRBJ1-1; D possibly corresponds to TRBD1 (5 bases). The TCR was taken from a human donor in good health. Material: T cells isolated from PBMCs. The CDR3, as DNA: TGCGCCAGCAGCCTCTCTCCGGGGGAAGGACAAACTGAAGCTTTCTTT. It specifies CASSLSPGEGQTEAFF.